A selection of T cell receptor beta chains follows, all from one sample in a study of spatial heterogeneity in lung cancer. Via MiXCR, TCRdb re-called the 5' RACE reads, giving one row per CDR3 protein. The table lists about 17,000 distinct CDR3 sequences, approximately 20% of them singletons. Sequencing used PBMCs, obtained at follow-up. The receptors originated from a male donor with early-stage non-small cell lung cancer. The conserved cysteine and the conserved F or W are not part of the CDR3 here.

V gene: TRBV9
J gene: TRBJ2-3
CDR3 protein: ASSVGRSTDTQY

V gene: TRBV27
J gene: TRBJ2-5
CDR3 protein: ASGHSLLGGETQY

V gene: TRBV6-1
J gene: TRBJ1-3
CDR3 protein: AIFRDRDIAGNTIY

V gene: TRBV24-1
J gene: TRBJ2-1
CDR3 protein: ATSDTGTSSYNEQF

V gene: TRBV27
J gene: TRBJ2-5
CDR3 protein: ASSLYPDRQETQY

V gene: TRBV7-2
J gene: TRBJ1-5
CDR3 protein: ASSFPTGQPQH

V gene: TRBV5-4
J gene: TRBJ2-5
CDR3 protein: ASSFPAGGSRETQY

V gene: TRBV29-1
J gene: TRBJ2-1
CDR3 protein: SGAVPGRHEQF

V gene: TRBV6-4
J gene: TRBJ2-7
CDR3 protein: ASSEGAGATYEQY

V gene: TRBV3-1
J gene: TRBJ2-7
CDR3 protein: ASSRGGGVSYEQY

V gene: TRBV4-1
J gene: TRBJ2-7
CDR3 protein: ASSTYQEGDEQY

V gene: TRBV7-2
J gene: TRBJ1-1
CDR3 protein: ASSPRTASTEAF

V gene: TRBV12-3/TRBV12-4
J gene: TRBJ1-5
CDR3 protein: ASSADRRDQPQH

V gene: TRBV11-2
J gene: TRBJ1-4
CDR3 protein: ASSSYRDIRGKLF

V gene: TRBV5-1
J gene: TRBJ2-5
CDR3 protein: ASSLLGGFAYQETQY

V gene: TRBV18
J gene: TRBJ1-2
CDR3 protein: ASTIKKGGGYT

V gene: TRBV6-2/TRBV6-3
J gene: TRBJ2-7
CDR3 protein: ASRPQTYRGRANEQY

V gene: TRBV6-2/TRBV6-3
J gene: TRBJ1-1
CDR3 protein: ASSLATGYNTEAF

V gene: TRBV30
J gene: TRBJ1-3
CDR3 protein: AWRFKGGNRDGWFSGNTIY

V gene: TRBV6-5
J gene: TRBJ1-2
CDR3 protein: ASSYGGRGSTYGYT

V gene: TRBV20-1
J gene: TRBJ1-5
CDR3 protein: SARDRWEDQPQH

V gene: TRBV12-3/TRBV12-4
J gene: TRBJ1-2
CDR3 protein: ASSPRGNYGYT